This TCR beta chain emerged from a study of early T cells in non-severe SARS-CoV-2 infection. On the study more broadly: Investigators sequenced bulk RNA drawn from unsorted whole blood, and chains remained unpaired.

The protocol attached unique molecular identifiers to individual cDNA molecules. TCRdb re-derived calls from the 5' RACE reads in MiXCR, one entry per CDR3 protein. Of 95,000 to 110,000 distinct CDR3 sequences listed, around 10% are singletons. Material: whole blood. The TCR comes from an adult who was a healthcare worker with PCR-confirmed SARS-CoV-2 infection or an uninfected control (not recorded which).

DNA for the CDR3: TGTGCCAGCAGCATGGGACTAGCGGGTGGAGATACGCAGTATTTT. Translating it yields CASSMGLAGGDTQYF. This chain links TRBV7-9 with TRBJ2-3; 12 bases are a match to TRBD2. The germline gives CDR1 SEHNR, CDR2 FQNEAQ (reference sequence). With 5 bases clipped from V and 5 bases from J, the junction kept 5 bases outside the gene matches. CDR3 length: 15 residues. Looking up the rest from reference TRBV7-9 and TRBJ2-3 gives the full variable domain: DTGVSQNPRHKITKRGQNVTFRCDPISEHNRLYWYRQTLGQGPEFLTYFQNEAQLEKSRLLSDRFSAERPKGSFSTLEIQRTEQGDSAMYLCASSMGLAGGDTQYFGPGTRLTVL.